A single sample is the source of the 10 T cell receptor beta chains below, sequenced in a study of cytomegalovirus exposure and HLA in healthy donors (dated by TCRdb to about 2017). Libraries came from the immunoSEQ multiplex PCR assay. For the multiplex PCR, a mixture combining 60 forward primers for TCR Vbeta segments and 13 reverse primers for TCR Jbeta segments was used. This is the immuneACCESS table as TCRdb keeps it, with only in-frame sequences that have V and J called. A part of the clones is gone; compared with another copy, unresolved V genes explain less than half, and the rest is unexplained. This sample is represented by some 180,000 clones; about 69% of them were singletons. Around 3% of the sample goes to the ten largest clones. The sample comprised PBMCs. These receptors were collected from a male donor in good health and CMV-seronegative.

The chain carries TRBV6-5 and TRBJ1-2, with D perhaps TRBD1 (5 bases). Germline V gene data show CDR1 as MNHEY and CDR2 as SVGAGI. The V end lost 5 bases, the J end lost 8 bases, and 21 bases lay between the germline ends. CDR3 length: 15 amino acids. The CDR3, as DNA: TGTGCCAGCAGTACTCGACAGTGGAGCTTATTAGGCTACACCTTC. Translated: CASSTRQWSLLGYTF.

This clone turned up a few times. This chain joins TRBV7-9 and TRBJ2-7; D remains unclear. V shed 4 bases and J shed 2 bases, with 9 bases lying between them. The CDR3 runs to 13 residues. The V gene's germline CDR1 is SEHNR and CDR2 FQNEAQ (reference sequence). CDR3 region: CASSSRNTYEQYF. The CDR3 DNA reads TGTGCCAGCAGCTCCAGGAACACCTACGAGCAGTACTTC.

This clone is a singleton in its sample. The chain is built from TRBV7-9 and TRBJ2-1; 9 bases fit TRBD2. The CDR3 has 15 amino acids. V dropped 6 bases and J dropped 4; count of bases not matched to a gene: 7. The germline gives CDR1 SEHNR, CDR2 FQNEAQ (reference sequence). The CDR3 nucleotides are TGTGCCAGCAGGTTTAGCGGGGGCAAGTACAATGAGCAGTTCTTC. It yields the protein CASRFSGGKYNEQFF.

The chain combines TRBV14 with TRBJ1-5, with 10 bases matching TRBD1. The CDR3 has 17 residues. V lost 4 bases, J lost 2 bases, and 8 bases stayed unmatched. Germline lookup yields CDR1 SGHDN and CDR2 FVKESK. CDR3 in amino acids: CASSPWTGGGGNQPQHF. In DNA, the CDR3 is TGTGCCAGCAGCCCCTGGACAGGGGGAGGAGGCAATCAGCCCCAGCATTTT. Full variable domain (outside the CDR3, taken from reference TRBV14 and TRBJ1-5): EAGVTQFPSHSVIEKGQTVTLRCDPISGHDNLYWYRRVMGKEIKFLLHFVKESKQDESGMPNNRFLAERTGGTYSTLKVQPAELEDSGVYFCASSPWTGGGGNQPQHFGDGTRLSIL.

This clone was seen a few times. This chain links TRBV5-6 with TRBJ2-3; 7 nucleotides align to TRBD2. After removal of 0 bases from V and 0 bases from J, the junction contained 13 bases not matched to a gene. This CDR3 has 19 amino acids. The germline V gene has CDR1 SGHDT and CDR2 YYEEEE. This CDR3 reads CASSLDLLAWGSSTDTQYF. The DNA of the CDR3 is TGTGCCAGCAGCTTGGATCTACTAGCGTGGGGCTCTAGCACAGATACGCAGTATTTT. The full variable domain, its missing parts supplied by reference TRBV5-6 and TRBJ2-3, is DAGVTQSPTHLIKTRGQQVTLRCSPKSGHDTVSWYQQALGQGPQFIFQYYEEEERQRGNFPDRFSGHQFPNYSSELNVNALLLGDSALYLCASSLDLLAWGSSTDTQYFGPGTRLTVL.

The chain joins TRBV19 to TRBJ2-1; D possibly corresponds to TRBD2 (5 bases). CDR3 length: 15 residues. V was trimmed by 7 bases and J by 7 bases, leaving 20 bases between them. The germline V gene encodes CDR1 LNHDA and CDR2 SQIVND (reference sequence). The CDR3 protein is CASTKSGSRGNEQFF. CDR3 nucleotides: TGTGCCAGTACCAAATCCGGGTCCCGAGGGAATGAGCAGTTCTTC. The full variable domain, its missing parts supplied by reference TRBV19 and TRBJ2-1, is DGGITQSPKYLFRKEGQNVTLSCEQNLNHDAMYWYRQDPGQGLRLIYYSQIVNDFQKGDIAEGYSVSREKKESFPLTVTSAQKNPTAFYLCASTKSGSRGNEQFFGPGTRLTVL.

The CDR3 loop is CASSQGSEYNEQFF. The CDR3 DNA sequence: TGTGCCAGCAGCCAAGGTAGCGAGTACAATGAGCAGTTCTTC. V and J are TRBV14 and TRBJ2-1; D may be TRBD2 (5 bases). The CDR3 contains 14 residues. V lost 1 base to trimming and J lost 4 bases, with 8 bases between them. Per the germline V gene, CDR1 is SGHDN and CDR2 is FVKESK.

The chain links TRBV18 to TRBJ1-1; D is unresolved. The V end lost 3 bases, the J end lost 5 bases, and 13 bases lay between the germline ends. Germline CDR1 and CDR2: KGHSH and LQKENI. This CDR3 has 14 residues. The CDR3 region has the DNA TGTGCCAGCTCACCCCAGGAGGGAAGGACTGAAGCTTTCTTT. Protein product: CASSPQEGRTEAFF.

The rearrangement joins TRBV6-5 to TRBJ1-6; 8 bases are a match to TRBD1. The CDR3 sequence is 13 residues long. Germline V lookup: CDR1 MNHEY, CDR2 SVGAGI. J gave up 10 bases and V 11 bases, and 10 bases lay outside the gene matches. CDR3 sequence (DNA): TGTGCCGGCTCGACAGGGGTTGACTCACCCCTCCACTTT. Its translation is CAGSTGVDSPLHF.

In the case of this clone: The sample contains more than one DNA sequence encoding this CDR3. V gene TRBV2 combines with J gene TRBJ1-5; D might be TRBD1 (5 bases). The CDR3 extends over 14 amino acids. Germline V gene lookup returns CDR1 SNHLY and CDR2 FYNNEI. Trimming took 2 bases from V and 2 from J, leaving 7 bases between them. The CDR3: CASSEQGGNQPQHF. CDR3 in DNA: TGTGCCAGCAGTGAACAGGGCGGCAATCAGCCCCAGCATTTT.